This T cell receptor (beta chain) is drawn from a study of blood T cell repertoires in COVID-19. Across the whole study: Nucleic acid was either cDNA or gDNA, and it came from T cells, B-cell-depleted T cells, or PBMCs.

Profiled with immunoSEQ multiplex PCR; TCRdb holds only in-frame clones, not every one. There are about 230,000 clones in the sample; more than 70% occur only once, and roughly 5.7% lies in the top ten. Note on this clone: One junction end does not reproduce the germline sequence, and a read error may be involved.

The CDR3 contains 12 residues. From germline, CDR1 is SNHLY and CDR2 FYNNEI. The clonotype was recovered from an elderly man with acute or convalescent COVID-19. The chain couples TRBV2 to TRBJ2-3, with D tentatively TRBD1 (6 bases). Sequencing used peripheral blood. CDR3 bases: TGTGCCAGCAGCGAAGACAGGGATACGCAGTATTTT. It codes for CASSEDRDTQYF.